These T cell receptor beta chains were read from a single sample in a study of a mutant IDH1 vaccine in newly diagnosed glioma. No antigens are known for them. Using immunoSEQ multiplex PCR, the repertoire was profiled, and TCRdb retains in-frame clones only, with some absent. The data contain roughly 38,000 clones, 70% to 85% of them seen just once; the ten biggest clones take up around a sixth. This material consisted of PBMCs, taken from a glioma patient whose treatment included an IDH1 peptide vaccine. Every receptor here comes from a man between 18 and 29 years old with glioma. Some clones in this sample may be carry-over from other donors' samples. CDR3s include the opening cysteine and the closing phenylalanine or tryptophan. The D gene is left open where the match is weak. Only some rows state a clone size, as once, few, many or a class for expanded clones.

size: .
J: TRBJ1-2
D: .
V: TRBV28
CDR3: CASTPGGTLGYTF
DNA: TGTGCCAGCACCCCAGGCGGGACACTGGGCTACACCTTC

size: few
J: TRBJ2-7
D: .
V: TRBV21-1
CDR3: CASRGYEQYF
DNA: TGTGCCAGCAGAGGCTACGAGCAGTACTTC

size: .
J: TRBJ2-7
D: TRBD1
V: TRBV7-8
CDR3: CASSSVATGAYEQYF
DNA: TGTGCCAGCAGCTCGGTCGCGACAGGGGCCTACGAGCAGTACTTC

size: .
J: TRBJ1-2
D: .
V: TRBV4-2
CDR3: CASSQELIGGGNYGYTF
DNA: TGTGCCAGCAGCCAAGAGTTAATCGGGGGCGGTAACTATGGCTACACCTTC

size: .
J: TRBJ1-5
D: .
V: TRBV28
CDR3: CASSLVLYQPQHF
DNA: TGTGCCAGCAGTTTAGTTCTATATCAGCCCCAGCATTTT

size: .
J: TRBJ1-1
D: TRBD1
V: TRBV19
CDR3: CASSGQGVNTEAFF
DNA: TGTGCCAGTAGCGGACAGGGTGTAAACACTGAAGCTTTCTTT

size: .
J: TRBJ1-2
D: .
V: TRBV30
CDR3: CAWSVGGVLNYGYTF
DNA: TGTGCCTGGAGTGTAGGAGGTGTACTCAACTATGGCTACACCTTC

size: .
J: TRBJ1-1
D: .
V: TRBV6-5
CDR3: CASSRRGTEAFF
DNA: TGTGCCAGCAGCCGACGTGGGACTGAAGCTTTCTTT

size: .
J: TRBJ1-1
D: .
V: TRBV9
CDR3: CASSVGQVDLNTEAFF
DNA: TGTGCCAGCAGCGTAGGGCAGGTCGACTTAAACACTGAAGCTTTCTTT

size: few
J: TRBJ1-5
D: .
V: TRBV11-2
CDR3: CASSPARDQPQHF
DNA: TGTGCCAGCAGCCCGGCCCGAGATCAGCCCCAGCATTTT

size: .
J: TRBJ1-2
D: .
V: TRBV6-5
CDR3: CASLVRSGSPYGYTF
DNA: TGTGCCAGCCTAGTTCGTTCAGGATCCCCTTATGGCTACACCTTC

size: .
J: TRBJ2-1
D: .
V: TRBV2
CDR3: CASSESVGRYPNEQFF
DNA: TGTGCCAGCAGTGAATCTGTAGGGAGATATCCCAATGAGCAGTTCTTC

size: .
J: TRBJ1-1
D: TRBD1
V: TRBV5-1
CDR3: CASGNRGTEAFF
DNA: TGCGCCAGCGGTAACAGGGGTACTGAAGCTTTCTTT

size: .
J: TRBJ1-2
D: TRBD1
V: TRBV18
CDR3: CASSPGDRSYGYTF
DNA: TGTGCCAGCTCACCAGGGGACAGAAGCTATGGCTACACCTTC

size: .
J: TRBJ1-1
D: .
V: TRBV6-6
CDR3: CASTIGMALNTEAFF
DNA: TGTGCCAGCACCATTGGGATGGCTTTGAACACTGAAGCTTTCTTT

size: .
J: TRBJ2-2
D: .
V: TRBV15
CDR3: CATSRDLANTGELFF
DNA: TGTGCCACCAGCAGAGATTTGGCAAACACCGGGGAGCTGTTTTTT